One and the same sample provided the 14 T cell receptor beta chains below, sequenced in a study of cytotoxic CD8 clonotypes in ibrutinib-treated CLL. Using immunoSEQ multiplex PCR, the repertoire was profiled, and TCRdb retains in-frame clones only, with some absent. The table lists roughly 150,000 clones, approximately 80% of them singletons. The sample here was PBMCs, taken after 12 months of ibrutinib treatment. The receptors were gathered from a human donor with chronic lymphocytic leukemia.

In its sample, this clone was seen once. The gene calls are TRBV5-1 and TRBJ1-1, with a tentative D call TRBD1 (5 bases). This CDR3 region has 16 residues. Trimming removed 1 base at V and 1 base at J, with 14 bases between. CDR1 is SGHRS, CDR2 YFSETQ, per germline. The CDR3 DNA sequence: TGCGCCAGCAGCTTGTCCATTAGACAGACGAACACTGAAGCTTTCTTT. This encodes CASSLSIRQTNTEAFF.

For this clone: The sample contains more than one DNA sequence encoding this CDR3. The rearrangement uses TRBV9 and TRBJ2-5; 8 bases match TRBD1. The CDR3 totals 13 residues. The V gene end was trimmed by 5 bases and the J gene end by 4 bases; junction bases not matched to a gene: 4. Per the germline V gene, CDR1 is SGDLS and CDR2 is YYNGEE. The chain's CDR3 is CASSQGAGETQYF. CDR3 coding DNA: TGTGCCAGCAGTCAGGGGGCAGGAGAGACCCAGTACTTC.

CDR3: CSAGGRGSYEQYF. The CDR3 nucleotides are TGCAGCGCTGGTGGCAGGGGATCCTACGAGCAGTACTTC. The chain employs TRBV29-1 and TRBJ2-7, with D possibly TRBD1 on 6 matching bases. Germline V gives CDR1 SQVTM, CDR2 ANQGSEA. V lost 7 bases and J 1 base, leaving 14 bases between the germline ends. The CDR3 extends over 13 amino acids.

The chain links TRBV7-2 to TRBJ1-2; D is ambiguous. The CDR3 contains 14 residues. Per germline, CDR1 SGHTA and CDR2 FQGNSA. V lost 7 bases, J lost 2 bases, and 14 bases lay in between. This chain's CDR3 is CASTRTAANYGYTF. CDR3 DNA sequence: TGTGCCAGCACCCGTACGGCCGCCAACTATGGCTACACCTTC.

This sequence joins TRBV11-2 and TRBJ1-2, with D unclear. The CDR3 runs to 13 residues. Germline V gene data show CDR1 as SGHAT and CDR2 as FQNNGV. Trimming pared 2 bases from V and 0 bases from J, leaving 4 bases between. Here the CDR3 reads CASSLQANYGYTF. The CDR3 region has the DNA TGTGCCAGCAGCTTACAGGCTAACTATGGCTACACCTTC. The full variable domain, in which reference TRBV11-2 and TRBJ1-2 provide the parts outside the CDR3, is EAGVAQSPRYKIIEKRQSVAFWCNPISGHATLYWYQQILGQGPKLLIQFQNNGVVDDSQLPKDRFSAERLKGVDSTLKIQPAKLEDSAVYLCASSLQANYGYTFGSGTRLTVV.

This chain connects TRBV28 to TRBJ1-4; D gene uncertain. From germline, CDR1 is MDHEN and CDR2 SYDVKM. This CDR3 is built from 15 residues. Trimming took off 3 bases at V and 10 bases at J, with 18 bases between the two ends. CDR3 DNA sequence: TGTGCCAGCAGTTTGGTGTCGGTCGCGGGTGGAAAACTGTTTTTT. As protein: CASSLVSVAGGKLFF.

This clone was recorded only once. The rearrangement uses TRBV10-2 and TRBJ1-2; a possible D gene is TRBD1 (5 bases). V lost 7 bases, J lost 8 bases, and 17 bases lay in between. The CDR3 runs 13 residues. Germline V gene data show CDR1 as WSHSY and CDR2 as SAAADI. This chain's CDR3 is CASTSGTMRGYTF. Written as DNA, the CDR3 is TGCGCCAGCACCTCCGGGACTATGAGAGGCTACACCTTC.

In nucleotides, the CDR3 is TGTGCCAGCAAACGAGGACAGGGCCCCTACGAGCAGTACTTC. Encoded protein: CASKRGQGPYEQYF. The chain carries TRBV28 and TRBJ2-7; 8 nucleotides agree with TRBD1. The CDR3 spans 14 residues. CDR1 and CDR2 (germline): MDHEN, SYDVKM. Germline trimming cut 7 bases from V and 2 bases from J; bases unmatched to any gene: 7.

There are a few counts of this clone. J is TRBJ2-7 and V is TRBV4-3; 8 bases line up with TRBD2. Germline trimming cut 0 bases from V and 2 bases from J; bases unmatched to any gene: 3. The CDR3 has 15 residues. Germline V gives CDR1 LGHNA, CDR2 YSLEER. The CDR3 here is CASSQDRGGAYEQYF. The CDR3 DNA is TGCGCCAGCAGCCAAGATCGGGGGGGGGCCTACGAGCAGTACTTC.

The CDR3 nucleotides are TGTGCCAGCTCACCTGGATCCGTAAGCTCCTACGAGCAGTACTTC. This encodes CASSPGSVSSYEQYF. The chain joins TRBV18 to TRBJ2-7; D remains unclear. The CDR3 runs to 15 residues. The germline V and J ends were trimmed by 3 bases and 0 bases, with 12 bases remaining between them. Germline CDR1 reads KGHSH; CDR2 reads LQKENI.

The chain has TRBV7-2 and TRBJ2-1; TRBD2 matches at 13 bases. The germline CDR1 and CDR2 sequences are SGHTA and FQGNSA. This CDR3 has 14 amino acids. Trimming removed 3 bases from V and 13 bases from J; junction bases left unmatched: 6. The CDR3 reads CASSLLGTSGNQFF. In DNA form, the CDR3 reads TGTGCCAGCAGCTTGTTGGGGACTAGCGGGAACCAGTTCTTC. The full variable domain, rest sourced from reference TRBV7-2 and TRBJ2-1, is GAGVSQSPSNKVTEKGKDVELRCDPISGHTALYWYRQSLGQGLEFLIYFQGNSAPDKSGLPSDRFSAERTGGSVSTLTIQRTQQEDSAVYLCASSLLGTSGNQFFGPGTRLTVL.

CDR3 sequence reads: CASSKGRGLAGEYEQYF. The CDR3 nucleotides read TGTGCCAGTAGTAAAGGAAGAGGACTAGCGGGAGAGTACGAGCAGTACTTC. The rearrangement uses TRBV19 and TRBJ2-7; 13 bases align to TRBD2. From germline, CDR1 is LNHDA and CDR2 SQIVND (reference sequence). V gave up 4 bases and J gave up 4 bases; unmatched junction bases: 10. This CDR3 has 17 amino acids.

This sequence joins TRBV2 and TRBJ2-5, with 12 bases lining up with TRBD2. Germline V CDR1 and CDR2: SNHLY, FYNNEI. The CDR3 covers 16 residues. Unmatched junction bases numbered 11, after V lost 6 bases and J lost 6 bases. The CDR3 protein is CASRSKMTSGGKTQYF. The CDR3 DNA is TGTGCCAGCAGAAGCAAAATGACTAGCGGGGGTAAGACCCAGTACTTC. The full variable domain, completed using reference TRBV2 and TRBJ2-5, is EPEVTQTPSHQVTQMGQEVILRCVPISNHLYFYWYRQILGQKVEFLVSFYNNEISEKSEIFDDQFSVERPDGSNFTLKIRSTKLEDSAMYFCASRSKMTSGGKTQYFGPGTRLLVL.

The chain combines TRBV12-5 with TRBJ2-7; D possibly corresponds to TRBD2 (6 bases). Looked up from germline, CDR1 is LGHNT and CDR2 is FRNRAP. CDR3 length: 13 amino acids. The germline V and J ends were trimmed by 7 bases and 4 bases, with 14 bases remaining between them. The CDR3 sequence is CASAPGGHYEQYF. The CDR3 region has the DNA TGTGCTAGTGCTCCAGGAGGGCATTACGAGCAGTACTTC.